The next 15 T cell receptor beta chains were all read from a single sample in a study of beta chain features in type 1 diabetes. Study-wide results and caveats: Shorter TCRB CDR3s, moderately but significantly so, marked every one of the four CD4+ subsets in Type 1 diabetes patients.

Their cognate antigens are unknown. TCRB transcripts that were expressed got sequenced, as all of the isolated RNA had been reverse transcribed. Clones were sequenced by immunoSEQ multiplex PCR, and TCRdb holds only the in-frame ones, with some missing. The profile shows nearly 700,000 clones, about an eighth of them singletons. Sequencing was carried out using naive CD4+ T cells from blood. The origin of the receptors is a man between 18 and 29 years old with type 1 diabetes.

This sequence joins TRBV6-5 and TRBJ1-1; unclear D gene. This CDR3 region has 12 residues. Trimming stripped 5 bases from V and 7 bases from J, with 11 bases between. Germline V gives CDR1 MNHEY, CDR2 SVGAGI. CDR3 in amino acids: CASSQRGVEAFF. As DNA, the CDR3 is TGTGCCAGCAGTCAACGTGGGGTTGAAGCTTTCTTT.

This chain connects TRBV7-9 to TRBJ1-3; weak D call: TRBD1 (6 bases). V was cut by 5 bases and J by 0 bases, with 14 bases left in between. Germline V gene sequence: CDR1 SEHNR, CDR2 FQNEAQ (reference sequence). There are 16 residues in the CDR3. This CDR3 reads CASSTVRTDSGNTIYF. CDR3 coding DNA: TGTGCCAGCAGCACCGTCCGGACAGACTCTGGAAACACCATATATTTT.

The V gene is TRBV29-1, the J gene TRBJ1-1, with a weak D call TRBD1 (6 bases). CDR3 size: 12 residues. V lost 6 bases, J lost 1 base, and 9 bases lay in between. Germline CDR1 and CDR2: SQVTM and ANQGSEA. In DNA, the CDR3 is TGCAGCGTCCAGGACAGGAACACTGAAGCTTTCTTT. This translates into CSVQDRNTEAFF.

The gene calls are TRBV6-5 and TRBJ2-3, with 7 bases matching TRBD1. Germline loops: CDR1 MNHEY, CDR2 SVGAGI. V gave up 6 bases and J gave up 0 bases; unmatched junction bases: 3. This CDR3 is built from 14 residues. The DNA of the CDR3 is TGTGCCAGCAGGACGGGACAGAGCACAGATACGCAGTATTTT. It codes for CASRTGQSTDTQYF.

To note about this clone: The same CDR3 arises from other DNA sequences in this sample as well. The CDR3 nucleotides are TGCAGCGTAGCCCTAGGCTCCTACGAGCAGTACTTC. It translates to CSVALGSYEQYF. The gene calls are TRBV29-1 and TRBJ2-7; no definite D call. This CDR3 has 12 amino acids. The germline V gene has CDR1 SQVTM and CDR2 ANQGSEA. Deletions cut 6 bases from V and 0 bases from J, with 9 bases between.

The chain uses TRBV6-1 and TRBJ2-5, with 7 nucleotides matching TRBD1. The junction had 9 bases not matched to a gene; V was cut back by 6 bases and J by 5 bases. The germline CDR1 and CDR2 sequences are MNHNS and SASEGT. This CDR3 spans 14 amino acids. The DNA of the CDR3 is TGTGCCAGCAGGAAGGGACAGTCCAGGGAGACCCAGTACTTC. Its protein is CASRKGQSRETQYF.

This clone was counted a few times. This chain connects TRBV6-1 to TRBJ1-6, with 11 bases matching TRBD1. The CDR3 sequence is 17 residues long. Germline V gene sequence: CDR1 MNHNS, CDR2 SASEGT. J was trimmed by 5 bases and V by 4 bases; bases with no gene match: 7. The CDR3 spells CASSAWTGGFDNSPLHF. As DNA, the CDR3 is TGTGCCAGCAGTGCATGGACAGGGGGCTTCGATAATTCACCCCTCCACTTT.

This clone appeared a few times. The V gene is TRBV7-9, the J gene TRBJ1-5; D gene ambiguous. Germline V gene data show CDR1 as SEHNR and CDR2 as FQNEAQ (reference sequence). With 3 bases removed from V and 7 bases from J, the gap between germline ends came to 7 bases. There are 12 residues in the CDR3. CDR3 amino acids: CASSFKDQPQHF. In DNA, the CDR3 is TGTGCCAGCAGCTTTAAAGACCAGCCCCAGCATTTT.

The rearrangement links TRBV29-1 to TRBJ1-2; the D gene is possibly TRBD1 (6 bases). Germline V gene lookup returns CDR1 SQVTM and CDR2 ANQGSEA. V was pared by 6 bases and J by 4 bases, with 15 bases between. The CDR3 sequence is 13 residues long. CDR3 protein: CSVTGRLGYGYTF. The CDR3, as DNA: TGCAGCGTAACAGGGAGGCTCGGCTATGGCTACACCTTC. Using reference TRBV29-1 and TRBJ1-2 for the parts outside the CDR3, the full variable domain is SAVISQKPSRDICQRGTSLTIQCQVDSQVTMMFWYRQQPGQSLTLIATANQGSEATYESGFVIDKFPISRPNLTFSTLTVSNMSPEDSSIYLCSVTGRLGYGYTFGSGTRLTVV.

The chain uses TRBV28 and TRBJ1-6; perhaps TRBD1 as D (5 bases). CDR3 length: 13 residues. The V and J ends lost 2 bases and 10 bases respectively, with 9 bases between them. Germline V gene data show CDR1 as MDHEN and CDR2 as SYDVKM. CDR3 amino acids: CASSLVRGSPLHF. The CDR3 nucleotides read TGTGCCAGCAGTTTAGTAAGGGGATCACCCCTCCACTTT.

This clone was observed a handful of times. The CDR3 here is CASRSSQGGYTF. Written as DNA, the CDR3 is TGTGCCAGCAGGTCATCACAGGGAGGCTACACCTTC. The V gene is TRBV6-5, the J gene TRBJ1-2; a possible D gene is TRBD1 (6 bases). Trimming pared 6 bases from V and 8 bases from J, leaving 13 bases between. CDR1 MNHEY and CDR2 SVGAGI come from the germline V gene. The CDR3 totals 12 residues.

The chain joins TRBV2 to TRBJ1-5; a weak D match, TRBD1 (6 bases). The V gene lost 4 bases and the J gene lost 5 bases, with 9 bases spanning the gap. Germline CDR1 and CDR2: SNHLY and FYNNEI. The CDR3 is made up of 13 amino acids. The chain's CDR3 is CASSVGADQPQHF. The CDR3 DNA is TGTGCCAGCAGTGTGGGGGCTGATCAGCCCCAGCATTTT.

In its sample, this clone was seen a few times. The CDR3 loop reads CASGIRTVNTEAFF. The CDR3 region has the DNA TGTGCTAGTGGCATACGAACCGTGAACACTGAAGCTTTCTTT. V usage is TRBV12-5 and J usage is TRBJ1-1; D is uncertain. Germline lookup yields CDR1 LGHNT and CDR2 FRNRAP. Trimming cost V 6 bases and J 0 bases, with 11 bases left between them. The CDR3 runs 14 residues.

CDR3 loop: CAISVDRGDNQPQHF. The DNA for the CDR3 is TGTGCCATCAGTGTTGACAGGGGGGACAATCAGCCCCAGCATTTT. The chain combines TRBV10-3 with TRBJ1-5; the match to TRBD1 covers 9 bases. Germline CDR1 is ENHRY and CDR2 is SYGVKD. V was clipped by 4 bases and J by 3 bases; unmatched bases: 4. This CDR3 has 15 amino acids.

The CDR3 DNA reads TGTGCCATGGGACAGGGTACCTACGAGCAGTACTTC. Protein sequence: CAMGQGTYEQYF. The rearrangement joins TRBV10-3 to TRBJ2-7; 9 bases fit TRBD1. The CDR3 runs to 12 residues. The ends lost 9 bases at V and 2 bases at J; junction bases unmatched: 2. The germline CDR1 and CDR2 sequences are ENHRY and SYGVKD.